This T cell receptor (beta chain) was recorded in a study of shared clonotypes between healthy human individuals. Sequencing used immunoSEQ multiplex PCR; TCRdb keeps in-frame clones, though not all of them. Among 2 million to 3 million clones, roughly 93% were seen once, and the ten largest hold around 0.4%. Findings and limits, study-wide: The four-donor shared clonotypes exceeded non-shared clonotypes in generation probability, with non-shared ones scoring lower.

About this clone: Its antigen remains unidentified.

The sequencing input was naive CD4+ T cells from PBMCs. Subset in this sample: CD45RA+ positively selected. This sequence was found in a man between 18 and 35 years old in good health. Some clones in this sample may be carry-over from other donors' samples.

The CDR3 protein is CASSMGQSAKNIQYF. The CDR3 DNA follows: TGTGCCAGTAGTATGGGACAGTCAGCCAAAAACATTCAGTACTTC. The V and J genes are TRBV19 and TRBJ2-4; 7 nucleotides agree with TRBD1. In germline, CDR1 is LNHDA, CDR2 SQIVND (reference sequence). J gave up 0 bases and V 3 bases, and 2 bases lay outside the gene matches. The CDR3 totals 15 residues.